The 25 T cell receptor beta chains given below trace back to one sample, sequenced in a study of blood T cell repertoires in COVID-19. The data were produced by immunoSEQ multiplex PCR, yet TCRdb's version contains in-frame clones alone and is incomplete. The table lists more than 150,000 clones, roughly 79% of them singletons, with around 15% in the top ten. The specimen sequenced was peripheral blood. These receptors were taken from a man aged 55 to 69 with active or convalescent COVID-19.

This chain joins TRBV28 and TRBJ1-5; 7 bases match TRBD1. Germline CDR1 MDHEN, CDR2 SYDVKM. The CDR3 has 17 amino acids. V shed 6 bases and J 0 bases; nucleotides not matched to a gene: 11. The CDR3 nucleotides read TGTGCCAGCAGCTCCACCGGGACAGATTATAGCAATCAGCCCCAGCATTTT. This sequence encodes CASSSTGTDYSNQPQHF.

This clone was detected only a few times. V usage is TRBV5-4 and J usage is TRBJ1-1; perhaps TRBD1 as D (5 bases). CDR1 and CDR2 (germline): SGHNT, YYREEE (reference sequence). V was pared by 1 base and J by 3 bases, with 13 bases between. This CDR3 spans 15 amino acids. The CDR3 sequence is CASSLWRGEDTEAFF. In DNA, the CDR3 is TGTGCCAGCAGCTTGTGGAGGGGCGAGGACACTGAAGCTTTCTTT.

This clone has just one count. This sequence joins TRBV9 and TRBJ2-5; the match to TRBD1 covers 9 bases. The length of the CDR3 is 16 residues. With V trimmed by 0 bases and J by 2 bases, 5 bases remained unmatched. The V gene's germline CDR1 is SGDLS and CDR2 YYNGEE. The CDR3 loop reads CASSVGGTGTQETQYF. Here the CDR3 DNA reads TGTGCCAGCAGCGTAGGTGGGACAGGGACACAAGAGACCCAGTACTTC.

The rearrangement links TRBV7-2 to TRBJ1-6; possibly TRBD1 for D (5 bases). V was pared by 2 bases and J by 3 bases, with 17 bases between. Germline assignment: CDR1 SGHTA and CDR2 FQGNSA. The CDR3 runs to 18 residues. CDR3 nucleotides: TGTGCCAGCAGCTTATCCCGACCGGGACTCAACTATAATTCACCCCTCCACTTT. It specifies CASSLSRPGLNYNSPLHF.

Only a few counts were recorded for this clone. The chain joins TRBV5-6 to TRBJ2-1, with 9 bases matching TRBD1. V trimming: 5 bases; J trimming: 4 bases; junction bases outside the gene matches: 7. This CDR3 is built from 15 residues. The germline CDR1 and CDR2 sequences are SGHDT and YYEEEE. This chain's CDR3 is CASRADRGSYNEQFF. The CDR3 DNA follows: TGTGCCAGCAGAGCGGACAGGGGTTCTTACAATGAGCAGTTCTTC. Full variable domain (missing parts from reference TRBV5-6 and TRBJ2-1): DAGVTQSPTHLIKTRGQQVTLRCSPKSGHDTVSWYQQALGQGPQFIFQYYEEEERQRGNFPDRFSGHQFPNYSSELNVNALLLGDSALYLCASRADRGSYNEQFFGPGTRLTVL.

This chain uses TRBV7-9 with TRBJ1-2; no clear D gene. From germline, CDR1 is SEHNR and CDR2 FQNEAQ (reference sequence). The V end lost 4 bases, the J end lost 9 bases, and 12 bases lay between the germline ends. This CDR3 has 12 amino acids. The CDR3 loop is CASSSGLYSYTF. CDR3 sequence (DNA): TGTGCCAGCAGCTCCGGACTGTATAGCTACACCTTC.

This clone has just a few counts. The V and J genes are TRBV6-1 and TRBJ2-5; the D gene is possibly TRBD2 (5 bases). The V end lost 0 bases, the J end lost 6 bases, and 11 bases lay between the germline ends. CDR3 length: 14 residues. The germline V gene encodes CDR1 MNHNS and CDR2 SASEGT. The CDR3 DNA is TGTGCCAGCAGTGAAGCGGGAGTCAGTCAGACCCAGTACTTC. Amino acid sequence: CASSEAGVSQTQYF.

The genes are TRBV5-1 and TRBJ2-1; 13 bases match TRBD2. Germline assignment: CDR1 SGHRS and CDR2 YFSETQ. The J segment lost 3 bases and the V segment lost 7 bases, leaving 7 bases of the junction unmatched. The CDR3 has 16 amino acids. CDR3 sequence (DNA): TGCGCCAGCTCTCCGGGACTAGCGGGGTTCTACAATGAGCAGTTCTTC. Translating gives CASSPGLAGFYNEQFF.

This chain uses TRBV5-4 with TRBJ2-7, with 7 bases lining up with TRBD2. Germline V gene data show CDR1 as SGHNT and CDR2 as YYREEE (reference sequence). There are 15 residues in the CDR3. The V and J ends lost 6 bases and 6 bases, in that order; junction bases with no gene match: 15. The CDR3 loop is CASTLWERGASEQYF. The CDR3 bases are TGTGCCAGCACCCTCTGGGAGCGGGGAGCCTCCGAGCAGTACTTC.

The chain couples TRBV6-2 or TRBV6-3 to TRBJ1-5; D remains unclear. Trimming shortened V by 4 bases and J by 0 bases, and 13 bases separated the two germline ends. The CDR3 contains 16 residues. The germline V gene has CDR1 MNHEY and CDR2 SVGEGT. CDR3 coding DNA: TGTGCCAGCAGTTTCAGGACGGGGTATAGCAATCAGCCCCAGCATTTT. Translation: CASSFRTGYSNQPQHF.

The rearrangement links TRBV19 to TRBJ2-7, with 7 bases that match TRBD1. The CDR3 length is 14 residues. Germline assignment: CDR1 LNHDA and CDR2 SQIVND (reference sequence). Unmatched junction bases numbered 9, after V lost 7 bases and J lost 3 bases. The CDR3 DNA follows: TGTGCCAGTACACCAAGGGGGCGCGGCTACGAGCAGTACTTC. Encoded protein: CASTPRGRGYEQYF. Combining the CDR3 with reference TRBV19 and TRBJ2-7 gives the whole variable domain DGGITQSPKYLFRKEGQNVTLSCEQNLNHDAMYWYRQDPGQGLRLIYYSQIVNDFQKGDIAEGYSVSREKKESFPLTVTSAQKNPTAFYLCASTPRGRGYEQYFGPGTRLTVT.

The chain recombines TRBV3-1 (or the pseudogene TRBV3-2) with TRBJ2-3; D unresolved. V lost 0 bases and J lost 3, with 13 bases in between. Germline loops: CDR1 LGHDT, CDR2 YNNKEL (reference sequence). This CDR3 region has 16 residues. CDR3 nucleotides: TGTGCCAGCAGCCAAGATAGAGGCGGAGAGACAGATACGCAGTATTTT. It translates to CASSQDRGGETDTQYF.

The chain couples TRBV7-6 to TRBJ1-5; no reliable D call. The CDR3 contains 15 residues. Germline CDR1 reads SGHVS; CDR2 reads FNYEAQ. V was pared by 5 bases and J by 2 bases, with 13 bases between. This chain's CDR3 is CASSLHFAGNQPQHF. The CDR3 nucleotides read TGTGCCAGCAGCCTGCATTTTGCAGGCAATCAGCCCCAGCATTTT.

The DNA for the CDR3 is TGTGCCACTACCTATTCGACAGCGAACACCGGGGAGCTGTTTTTT. This sequence encodes CATTYSTANTGELFF. The rearrangement joins TRBV10-3 to TRBJ2-2; a weak D match, TRBD1 (5 bases). This CDR3 spans 15 amino acids. The V end was cut by 10 bases, the J end by 0 bases, with 15 bases between. Germline V gene sequence: CDR1 ENHRY, CDR2 SYGVKD.

The chain is built from TRBV7-3 and TRBJ2-1, with TRBD2 matching over 14 bases. With V trimmed by 0 bases and J by 10 bases, 8 bases remained unmatched. The germline gives CDR1 SGHTA, CDR2 FQGTGA. The CDR3 covers 17 residues. CDR3 amino acids: CASSLTRLAGGYSEQFF. For the CDR3, the DNA is TGTGCCAGCAGCTTAACCCGACTAGCGGGAGGGTACAGCGAGCAGTTCTTC. The whole variable domain, remainder taken from reference TRBV7-3 and TRBJ2-1, is GAGVSQTPSNKVTEKGKYVELRCDPISGHTALYWYRQSLGQGPEFLIYFQGTGAADDSGLPNDRFFAVRPEGSVSTLKIQRTERGDSAVYLCASSLTRLAGGYSEQFFGPGTRLTVL.

The V gene is TRBV7-6, the J gene TRBJ2-1; D not certain. Germline V gives CDR1 SGHVS, CDR2 FNYEAQ. With 0 bases removed from V and 2 bases from J, the gap between germline ends came to 8 bases. This CDR3 has 15 residues. CDR3 region: CASSLARSAYNEQFF. CDR3 nucleotide sequence: TGTGCCAGCAGCTTAGCGCGGAGCGCCTACAATGAGCAGTTCTTC.

The rearrangement joins TRBV28 to TRBJ2-7; possible D gene TRBD1, 8 bases. The V end was cut by 8 bases, the J end by 4 bases, with 18 bases between. CDR1 and CDR2 from the germline V gene are MDHEN and SYDVKM. The CDR3 has 14 residues. The chain's CDR3 is CASGGAGGTYEQYF. The CDR3 nucleotides are TGTGCCAGCGGGGGGGCAGGGGGCACATACGAGCAGTACTTC.

This chain links TRBV2 with TRBJ2-1, with D possibly being TRBD2 (7 bases). CDR3 length: 14 amino acids. Between the trimmed V and J ends, which lost 4 bases and 4 bases, there was a span of 11 bases. Looked up from germline, CDR1 is SNHLY and CDR2 is FYNNEI. The CDR3 DNA follows: TGTGCCAGCAGTGGGACTAGGGGGTACAATGAGCAGTTCTTC. It translates to CASSGTRGYNEQFF.

This clone turned up a few times. The chain joins TRBV7-9 to TRBJ2-7, with 8 bases lining up with TRBD1. This CDR3 is 14 amino acids long. V shed 5 bases and J 2 bases; nucleotides not matched to a gene: 5. Per the germline V gene, CDR1 is SEHNR and CDR2 is FQNEAQ (reference sequence). This CDR3 is CASSRTGLPYEQYF. CDR3 bases: TGTGCCAGCAGCCGGACAGGGCTTCCCTACGAGCAGTACTTC.

V usage is TRBV2 and J usage is TRBJ1-6; 10 positions match TRBD1. After removal of 9 bases from V and 8 bases from J, the junction contained 4 bases not matched to a gene. Germline CDR1 and CDR2: SNHLY and FYNNEI. The CDR3 runs 13 residues. CDR3 in DNA: TGTGCCAGGAGAGGACAGGGGGATTCACCCCTCCACTTT. Protein: CARRGQGDSPLHF.

The CDR3 DNA reads TGTGCCAGTAGTTGGGGTTTATTGGCCAGGGATTATCAGCCCCAGCATTTT. Translating gives CASSWGLLARDYQPQHF. This chain links TRBV19 with TRBJ1-5; D perhaps matches TRBD1 (5 bases). The CDR3 is 17 amino acids. Per germline, CDR1 LNHDA and CDR2 SQIVND (reference sequence). The ends were cut back, 5 bases at V and 5 bases at J, with 22 bases in the middle.

This rearrangement joins TRBV11-3 to TRBJ2-3; 10 bases map to TRBD1. V lost 2 bases and J lost 4; bases outside the gene matches: 12. The CDR3 length is 18 residues. Germline V gene lookup returns CDR1 SGHNT and CDR2 YENEEA. For the CDR3, the DNA is TGTGCCAGCAGCTTAAGAATGGGACAGGGGTCTACCTCAGATACGCAGTATTTT. It yields the protein CASSLRMGQGSTSDTQYF.

In this sample, this clone turned up once. V gene TRBV9 combines with J gene TRBJ1-4; 7 bases align to TRBD1. Trimming took 3 bases from V and 5 from J; bases not matched to a gene: 7. This CDR3 comprises 15 residues. Germline CDR1 is SGDLS and CDR2 is YYNGEE. The CDR3, as DNA: TGTGCCAGCAGCGCCAACAGGGGCTGGAATGAAAAACTGTTTTTT. It specifies CASSANRGWNEKLFF.

This chain uses TRBV10-3 with TRBJ2-7; 9 bases are a match to TRBD1. This CDR3 has 17 residues. V dropped 0 bases and J dropped 3; count of bases not matched to a gene: 9. Germline-derived CDR1 and CDR2 are ENHRY and SYGVKD. In DNA, the CDR3 is TGTGCCATCAGTGAGTCGAAACCGGGACAGGGTGTCTACGAGCAGTACTTC. This sequence encodes CAISESKPGQGVYEQYF.

This chain links TRBV13 with TRBJ2-5; 9 bases are a match to TRBD2. Germline V gives CDR1 PRHDT, CDR2 FYEKMQ (reference sequence). CDR3 length: 14 amino acids. The ends lost 5 bases at V and 4 bases at J; junction bases unmatched: 5. The CDR3 spells CASSPGLAGETQYF. The DNA for the CDR3 is TGTGCCAGCAGCCCGGGACTAGCTGGAGAGACCCAGTACTTC.